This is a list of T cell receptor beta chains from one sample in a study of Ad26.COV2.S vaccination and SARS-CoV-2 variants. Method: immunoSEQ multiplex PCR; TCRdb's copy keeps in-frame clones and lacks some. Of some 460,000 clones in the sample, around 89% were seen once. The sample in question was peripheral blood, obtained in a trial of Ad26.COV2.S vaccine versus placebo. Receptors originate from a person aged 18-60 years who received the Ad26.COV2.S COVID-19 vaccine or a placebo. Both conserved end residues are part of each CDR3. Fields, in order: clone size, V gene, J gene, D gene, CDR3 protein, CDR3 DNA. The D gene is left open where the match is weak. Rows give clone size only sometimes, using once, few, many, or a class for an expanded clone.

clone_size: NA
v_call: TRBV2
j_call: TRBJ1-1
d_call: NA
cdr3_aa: CASRGGLNTEAFF
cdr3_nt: TGTGCCAGCAGGGGGGGCCTGAACACTGAAGCTTTCTTT

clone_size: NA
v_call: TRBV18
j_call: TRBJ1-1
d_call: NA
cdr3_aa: CASSPRGSPGGSTEAFF
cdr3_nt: TGTGCCAGCTCACCTCGAGGATCCCCAGGCGGAAGCACTGAAGCTTTCTTT

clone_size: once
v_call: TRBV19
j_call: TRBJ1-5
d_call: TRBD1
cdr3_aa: CASRDRGRMSNQPQHF
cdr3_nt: TGTGCCAGTAGGGACAGGGGGCGGATGAGCAATCAGCCCCAGCATTTT

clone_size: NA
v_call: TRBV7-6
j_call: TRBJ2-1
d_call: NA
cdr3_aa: CASSLASVSYNEQFF
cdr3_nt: TGTGCCAGCAGCTTAGCATCCGTATCCTACAATGAGCAGTTCTTC

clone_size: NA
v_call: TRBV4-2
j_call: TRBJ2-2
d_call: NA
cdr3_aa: CASSRRDSDTGELFF
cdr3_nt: TGTGCCAGCAGCCGACGGGACTCAGACACCGGGGAGCTGTTTTTT

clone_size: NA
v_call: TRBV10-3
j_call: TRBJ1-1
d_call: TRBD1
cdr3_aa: CAISGTGNTEAFF
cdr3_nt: TGTGCCATCAGTGGGACAGGGAACACTGAAGCTTTCTTT

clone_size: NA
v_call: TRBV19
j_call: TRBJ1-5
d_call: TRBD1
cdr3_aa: CASGQGGGNQPQHF
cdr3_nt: TGTGCCAGCGGTCAGGGGGGCGGCAATCAGCCCCAGCATTTT

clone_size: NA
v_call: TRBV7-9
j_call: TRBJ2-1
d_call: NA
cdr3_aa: CASSFDRREQFF
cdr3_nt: TGTGCCAGCAGCTTCGACAGGCGTGAGCAGTTCTTC

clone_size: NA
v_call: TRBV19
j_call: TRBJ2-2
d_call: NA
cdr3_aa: CASSIVAGELFF
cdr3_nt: TGTGCCAGTAGTATAGTGGCCGGGGAGCTGTTTTTT

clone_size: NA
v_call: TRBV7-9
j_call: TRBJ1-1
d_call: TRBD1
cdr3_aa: CASSLPQGQGPNTEAFF
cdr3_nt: TGTGCCAGCAGCCTCCCTCAGGGACAGGGGCCTAACACTGAAGCTTTCTTT

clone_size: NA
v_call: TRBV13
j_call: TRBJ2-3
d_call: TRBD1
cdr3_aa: CASSFRDRSTDTQYF
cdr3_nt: TGTGCCAGCAGCTTTCGGGACAGAAGCACAGATACGCAGTATTTT

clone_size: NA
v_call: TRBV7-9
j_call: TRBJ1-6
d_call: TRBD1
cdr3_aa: CASSLGQGLGSSPLHF
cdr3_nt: TGTGCCAGCAGCTTAGGACAGGGGCTCGGTAGTTCACCCCTCCACTTT

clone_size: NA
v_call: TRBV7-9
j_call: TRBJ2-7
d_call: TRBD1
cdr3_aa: CASSSKGTASSYEQYF
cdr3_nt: TGTGCCAGCAGCTCAAAGGGGACAGCCAGCTCCTACGAGCAGTACTTC

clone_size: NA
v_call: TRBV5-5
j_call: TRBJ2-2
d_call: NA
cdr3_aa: CASTRNQGLNTGELFF
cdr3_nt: TGTGCCAGCACCCGAAATCAGGGTTTGAACACCGGGGAGCTGTTTTTT

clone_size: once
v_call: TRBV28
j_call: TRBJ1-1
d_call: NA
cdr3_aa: CASSSIDSVSTEAFF
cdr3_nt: TGTGCCAGCAGTTCCATTGACAGCGTATCCACTGAAGCTTTCTTT

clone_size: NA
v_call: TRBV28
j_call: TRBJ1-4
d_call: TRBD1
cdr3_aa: CASSSAGTGIYEKLFF
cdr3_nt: TGTGCCAGCAGTTCCGCCGGGACAGGGATTTATGAAAAACTGTTTTTT

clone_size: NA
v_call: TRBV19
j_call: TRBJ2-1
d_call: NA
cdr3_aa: CASRRGDSYNEQFF
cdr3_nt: TGTGCCAGCAGGCGGGGCGACTCCTACAATGAGCAGTTCTTC

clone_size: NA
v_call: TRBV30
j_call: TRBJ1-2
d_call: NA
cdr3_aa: CAWSRDNYGYTF
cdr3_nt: TGTGCCTGGAGTCGGGACAACTATGGCTACACCTTC

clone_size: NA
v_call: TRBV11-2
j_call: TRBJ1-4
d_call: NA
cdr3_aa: CASSLVFREKLFF
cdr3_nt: TGTGCCAGCAGCTTAGTTTTCCGAGAAAAACTGTTTTTT

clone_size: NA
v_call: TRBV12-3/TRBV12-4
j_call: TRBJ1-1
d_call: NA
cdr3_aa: CASRNDRNTEAFF
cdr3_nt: TGTGCCAGCAGAAACGACAGGAACACTGAAGCTTTCTTT

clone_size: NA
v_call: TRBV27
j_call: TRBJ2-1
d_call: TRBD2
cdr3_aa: CASGRRTRVSGYNEQFF
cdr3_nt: TGTGCCAGCGGGCGCCGGACTAGAGTCTCGGGCTACAATGAGCAGTTCTTC

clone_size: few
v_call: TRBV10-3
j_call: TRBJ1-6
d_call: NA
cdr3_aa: CAISESWEPTYNSPLHF
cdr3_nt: TGTGCCATCAGTGAGTCGTGGGAGCCCACCTATAATTCACCCCTCCACTTT

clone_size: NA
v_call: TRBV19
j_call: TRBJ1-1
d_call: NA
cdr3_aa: CASRWSGTSEAFF
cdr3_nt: TGTGCCAGTAGATGGTCCGGGACCAGTGAAGCTTTCTTT

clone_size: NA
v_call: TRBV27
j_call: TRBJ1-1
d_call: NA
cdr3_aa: CASSPWGHTEAFF
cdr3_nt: TGTGCCAGCAGTCCATGGGGGCACACTGAAGCTTTCTTT

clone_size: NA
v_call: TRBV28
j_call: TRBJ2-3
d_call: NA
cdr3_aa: CASWKGLDTQYF
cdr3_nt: TGTGCCAGCTGGAAGGGTTTGGATACGCAGTATTTT

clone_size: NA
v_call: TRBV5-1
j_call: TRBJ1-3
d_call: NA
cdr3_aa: CASSFWGQGNTIYF
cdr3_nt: TGCGCCAGCAGCTTCTGGGGGCAGGGAAACACCATATATTTT

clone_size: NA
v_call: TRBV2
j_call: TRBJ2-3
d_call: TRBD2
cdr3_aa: CASRKTGGTDTQYF
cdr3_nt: TGTGCCAGCAGGAAGACGGGGGGGACAGATACGCAGTATTTT

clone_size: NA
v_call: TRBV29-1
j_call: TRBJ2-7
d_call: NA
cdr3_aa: CSVVLKGSSYEQYF
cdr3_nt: TGCAGCGTTGTGCTGAAGGGCAGCTCCTACGAGCAGTACTTC

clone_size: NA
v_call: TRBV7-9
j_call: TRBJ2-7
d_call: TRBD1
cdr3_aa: CASSSRTGSDEQYF
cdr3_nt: TGTGCCAGCAGCTCTAGGACAGGGTCTGACGAGCAGTACTTC

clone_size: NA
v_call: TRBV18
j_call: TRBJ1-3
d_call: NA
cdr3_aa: CASSPMEDSGNTIYF
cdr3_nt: TGTGCCAGCTCACCAATGGAGGACAGTGGAAACACCATATATTTT

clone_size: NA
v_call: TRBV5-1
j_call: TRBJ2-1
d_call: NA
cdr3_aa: CASSFTLDEQFF
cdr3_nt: TGCGCCAGCAGCTTTACTCTCGATGAGCAGTTCTTC